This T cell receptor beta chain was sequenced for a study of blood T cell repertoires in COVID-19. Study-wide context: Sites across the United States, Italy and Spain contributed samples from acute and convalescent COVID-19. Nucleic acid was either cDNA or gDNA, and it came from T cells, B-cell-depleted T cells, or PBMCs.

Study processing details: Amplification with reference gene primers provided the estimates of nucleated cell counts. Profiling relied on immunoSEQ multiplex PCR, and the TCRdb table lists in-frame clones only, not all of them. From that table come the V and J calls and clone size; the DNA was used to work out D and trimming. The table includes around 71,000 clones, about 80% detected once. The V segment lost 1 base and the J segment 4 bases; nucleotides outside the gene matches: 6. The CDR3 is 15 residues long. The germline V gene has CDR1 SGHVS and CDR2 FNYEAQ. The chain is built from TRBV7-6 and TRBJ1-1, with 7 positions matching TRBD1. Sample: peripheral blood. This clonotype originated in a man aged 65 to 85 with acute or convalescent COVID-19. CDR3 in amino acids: CASSLETGQSTEAFF. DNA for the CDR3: TGTGCCAGCAGCTTAGAAACGGGACAGAGCACTGAAGCTTTCTTT.